This record concerns one T cell receptor (beta chain) sequence. The germline CDR1 and CDR2 sequences are MNHEY and SVGAGI. J gave up 3 bases and V 6 bases, and 7 bases lay outside the gene matches. There are 14 residues in the CDR3. The sample originates from a study of technical replicates of blood from a handful of donors. This table comes from immunoSEQ multiplex PCR, and its TCRdb copy is limited to in-frame clones, with some not included. The sample has 80,000 to 90,000 clones, 90% to 95% seen once. The sample consisted of T cells isolated from PBMCs. The TCR originated in a human donor in good health. The V gene is TRBV6-5, the J gene TRBJ2-7; TRBD2 agrees at 8 bases. CDR3 sequence: CASRIAGLNYEQYF. Here the CDR3 DNA reads TGTGCCAGCAGGATAGCGGGACTCAACTACGAGCAGTACTTC.